Below, one TCR beta chain is given with its context. The data were obtained in a study of T cell responses to AZD1222 COVID-19 vaccine. The data were produced by immunoSEQ multiplex PCR, yet TCRdb's version contains in-frame clones alone and is incomplete. Of 120,000 or so clones in the sample, about four fifths were seen once. The clonotype originates from an adult in good health. Sequences were derived from peripheral blood, sampled on day 0 of AZD1222 vaccination.

DNA for the CDR3: TGTGCCAGCAGCCAATCGCGGACCGCGAACACTGAAGCTTTCTTT. Protein: CASSQSRTANTEAFF. The chain is built from TRBV16 and TRBJ1-1; D is unresolved. Looked up from germline, CDR1 is KGHSY and CDR2 is FQNENV. V lost 0 bases to trimming and J lost 1 base, with 9 bases between them. The CDR3 totals 15 residues.